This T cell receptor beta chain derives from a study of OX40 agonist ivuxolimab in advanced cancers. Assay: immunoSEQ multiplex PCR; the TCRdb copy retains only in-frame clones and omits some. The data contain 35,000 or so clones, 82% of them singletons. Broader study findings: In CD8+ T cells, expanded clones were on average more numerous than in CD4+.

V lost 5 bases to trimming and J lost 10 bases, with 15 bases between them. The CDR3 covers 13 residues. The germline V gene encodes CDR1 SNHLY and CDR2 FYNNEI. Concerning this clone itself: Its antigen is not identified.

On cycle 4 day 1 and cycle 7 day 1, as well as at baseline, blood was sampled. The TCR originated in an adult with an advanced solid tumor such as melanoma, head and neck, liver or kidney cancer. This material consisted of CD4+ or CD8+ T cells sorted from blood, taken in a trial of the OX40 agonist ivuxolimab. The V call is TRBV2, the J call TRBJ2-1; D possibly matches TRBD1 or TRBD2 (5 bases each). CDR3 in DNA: TGTGCCAGCAGTAGGGACCAAATGGGGGAGCAGTTCTTC. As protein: CASSRDQMGEQFF.